Shown below are 25 T cell receptor beta chains from a single sample sequenced in a study of T cells after yellow fever vaccination. TCRdb re-derived calls from the 5' RACE reads in MiXCR, one entry per CDR3 protein. The sample carries about 350,000 distinct CDR3 sequences, about 4% recorded once. The material was PBMCs, obtained 5 days after the yellow fever booster vaccination. The origin of the receptors is a man aged 18 to 29 who received the YFV17D yellow fever vaccine.

The V call is TRBV4-2, the J call TRBJ2-2; D gene uncertain. V was shortened by 0 bases and J by 4 bases, with 6 bases between the two germline ends. Germline CDR1 LGHNA, CDR2 YNFKEQ. CDR3 size: 14 residues. The DNA for the CDR3 is TGTGCCAGCAGCCAAGATTGGTCCACCGGGGAGCTGTTTTTT. Protein product: CASSQDWSTGELFF.

Concerning this clonotype: One end of the junction varies from germline; a read error may be responsible. This chain connects TRBV20-1 to TRBJ2-3, with D possibly being TRBD2 (6 bases). The germline V gene has CDR1 DFQATT and CDR2 SNEGSKA (reference sequence). The CDR3 length is 14 residues. The CDR3 sequence: CSAKTITSTVTQYF. CDR3 nucleotides: TGCAGTGCCAAGACGATTACTAGCACAGTTACGCAGTATTTT.

This clonotype was counted many times. V is TRBV7-3 and J is TRBJ2-6, with D perhaps being TRBD1 or TRBD2 (5 bases each). The CDR3 runs to 13 residues. V lost 8 bases and J 0 bases, leaving 5 bases between the germline ends. Germline loops: CDR1 SGHTA, CDR2 FQGTGA. The CDR3 protein is CASGGSGANVLTF. As DNA, the CDR3 is TGTGCCAGCGGGGGCTCTGGGGCCAACGTCCTGACTTTC.

This clonotype came up many times. V gene TRBV4-2 combines with J gene TRBJ2-2; no clear D. CDR1 and CDR2 (germline): LGHNA, YNFKEQ. The CDR3 runs 15 residues. Trimming took off 1 base at V and 2 bases at J, with 8 bases between the two ends. The chain's CDR3 is CASSQASRNTGELFF. DNA of the CDR3: TGTGCCAGCAGCCAAGCATCCCGAAACACCGGGGAGCTGTTTTTT.

This clonotype was counted only a few times. This rearrangement joins TRBV6-1 to TRBJ1-1; tentative D call: TRBD1 (5 bases). The germline V gene encodes CDR1 MNHNS and CDR2 SASEGT. Deletions cut 1 base from V and 0 bases from J, with 12 bases between. CDR3 length: 16 residues. The CDR3 sequence: CASSEDWGNMNTEAFF. DNA of the CDR3: TGTGCCAGCAGTGAAGACTGGGGCAACATGAACACTGAAGCTTTCTTT.

The sample holds many counts of this clonotype. The V and J genes are TRBV29-1 and TRBJ2-1, with a weak D call TRBD2 (5 bases). Trimming took 4 bases from V and 9 from J, leaving 10 bases between them. The CDR3 extends over 11 amino acids. Germline CDR1 and CDR2: SQVTM and ANQGSEA. The CDR3 nucleotides read TGCAGCGTTGGAGGGTTAGGTGAGCAGTTCTTC. Protein product: CSVGGLGEQFF.

This clonotype appeared many times. This chain links TRBV5-5 with TRBJ2-7; D unclear. The CDR3 runs to 15 residues. V gave up 0 bases and J gave up 1 base, with 11 bases separating them. Germline CDR1 is SGHKS and CDR2 is YYEKEE (reference sequence). CDR3 loop: CASSLGSGPSYEQYF. CDR3 in DNA: TGTGCCAGCAGCTTGGGGTCAGGACCATCCTACGAGCAGTACTTC.

The table lists this clonotype with many counts. The V gene is TRBV5-4, the J gene TRBJ2-2; D is possibly TRBD1 or TRBD2 (5 bases each). V dropped 0 bases and J dropped 8 bases, with 17 bases sitting between them. Per germline, CDR1 SGHNT and CDR2 YYREEE (reference sequence). CDR3 length equals 16 residues. The CDR3: CASSLGFQVGTGELFF. The CDR3, as DNA: TGTGCCAGCAGCTTGGGGTTCCAGGTGGGGACGGGGGAGCTGTTTTTT. Full variable domain (outside the CDR3, taken from reference TRBV5-4 and TRBJ2-2): ETGVTQSPTHLIKTRGQQVTLRCSSQSGHNTVSWYQQALGQGPQFIFQYYREEENGRGNFPPRFSGLQFPNYSSELNVNALELDDSALYLCASSLGFQVGTGELFFGEGSRLTVL.

J is TRBJ1-1 and V is TRBV29-1; no reliable D call. Germline V gives CDR1 SQVTM, CDR2 ANQGSEA. Trimming cost V 4 bases and J 1 base, with 19 bases left between them. The CDR3 consists of 16 residues. The CDR3 DNA is TGCAGCGTTGTCCTTGCGGGTGAGGGAAAGAACACTGAAGCTTTCTTT. Encoded protein: CSVVLAGEGKNTEAFF. Full variable domain (rest looked up from reference TRBV29-1 and TRBJ1-1): SAVISQKPSRDICQRGTSLTIQCQVDSQVTMMFWYRQQPGQSLTLIATANQGSEATYESGFVIDKFPISRPNLTFSTLTVSNMSPEDSSIYLCSVVLAGEGKNTEAFFGQGTRLTVV.

This clonotype was seen a few times. The chain combines TRBV11-3 with TRBJ1-2; D is undetermined. Germline assignment: CDR1 SGHNT and CDR2 YENEEA. V lost 4 bases and J lost 4, with 16 bases in between. The CDR3 has 15 amino acids. As DNA, the CDR3 is TGTGCCAGCAGCTATACCCTGGCCGGACGCTATGGCTACACCTTC. Encoded protein: CASSYTLAGRYGYTF.

At least ten counts were recorded for this clonotype. V and J are TRBV7-2 and TRBJ2-1; D gene uncertain. From germline, CDR1 is SGHTA and CDR2 FQGNSA. CDR3 length equals 16 residues. The V end was cut by 2 bases, the J end by 0 bases, with 11 bases between. The CDR3 spells CASSLWLQSSYNEQFF. Written as DNA, the CDR3 is TGTGCCAGCAGCTTATGGCTCCAGAGCTCCTACAATGAGCAGTTCTTC.

The genes are TRBV10-3 and TRBJ1-2; D is ambiguous. CDR1 and CDR2 from the germline V gene are ENHRY and SYGVKD. This CDR3 has 14 amino acids. V lost 11 bases to trimming and J lost 0 bases, with 16 bases between them. CDR3 amino acids: CASRRQAPNYGYTF. Here the CDR3 DNA reads TGTGCCTCCAGGAGGCAGGCCCCTAACTATGGCTACACCTTC.

In this sample, this clonotype turned up many times. Sequence at one end of the junction differs from germline and may be a read error. The rearrangement uses TRBV7-7 and TRBJ2-1, with 12 bases matching TRBD1. Germline V CDR1 and CDR2: SSHAT, FNYEAQ (reference sequence). There are 15 residues in the CDR3. DNA of the CDR3: TGTGCTAGCAGCGTGGGACAGGGGGCAGTCAATGAGCAGTTCTTC. Its protein is CASSVGQGAVNEQFF.

This clonotype was detected many times. V is TRBV7-6 and J is TRBJ2-1; D possibly matches TRBD1 or TRBD2 (5 bases each). V dropped 5 bases and J dropped 5 bases, with 16 bases sitting between them. The germline V gene has CDR1 SGHVS and CDR2 FNYEAQ. The CDR3 is made up of 15 amino acids. The CDR3 loop reads CASSPSGRLNNEQFF. CDR3 coding DNA: TGTGCCAGCAGCCCCTCGGGACGGTTAAACAATGAGCAGTTCTTC.

This clonotype has a handful of counts. V and J are TRBV6-5 and TRBJ1-2; D call uncertain. V was shortened by 8 bases and J by 6 bases, with 13 bases between the two germline ends. This CDR3 region has 12 residues. CDR1 MNHEY and CDR2 SVGAGI come from the germline V gene. The CDR3 spells CASWNQPDGYTF. The CDR3 DNA sequence: TGTGCCAGCTGGAATCAACCCGATGGCTACACCTTC.

This clonotype came up a few times. Here the CDR3 reads CAWQRQGGETQYF. Here the CDR3 DNA reads TGTGCCTGGCAGCGACAGGGCGGGGAGACCCAGTACTTC. J is TRBJ2-5 and V is TRBV30; 7 bases agree with TRBD1. The germline CDR1 and CDR2 sequences are GTSNPN and SVGIG (reference sequence). This CDR3 has 13 amino acids. The ends lost 5 bases at V and 5 bases at J; junction bases unmatched: 8.

This clonotype was observed a handful of times. CDR3 amino acids: CASSKIGQYNEQFF. CDR3 coding DNA: TGTGCCAGCAGCAAAATTGGGCAGTACAATGAGCAGTTCTTC. The gene calls are TRBV21-1 and TRBJ2-1. TRBV21-1 is flagged as a pseudogene. This CDR3 spans 14 amino acids.

This clonotype was seen repeatedly, ten times or more. V usage is TRBV20-1 and J usage is TRBJ2-7; D is possibly TRBD2 (7 bases). Trimming removed 6 bases at V and 6 bases at J, with 21 bases between. The length of the CDR3 is 14 residues. CDR1 is DFQATT and CDR2 is SNEGSKA in the germline V gene (reference sequence). The CDR3 sequence is CSALEGGLNSEQYF. DNA of the CDR3: TGCAGTGCACTCGAGGGGGGGCTGAACTCCGAGCAGTACTTC.

This clonotype was seen a few times. The V call is TRBV12-3 or TRBV12-4, the J call TRBJ2-7, with TRBD2 identical over 7 bases. CDR3 length equals 14 residues. Losses at the gene ends were 5 bases for V and 7 bases for J; bases not matched to a gene: 11. The CDR3 region has the DNA TGTGCCAGCAGTCGGGACGGCCCGGGAGGTGAGCAGTACTTC. Protein product: CASSRDGPGGEQYF.

This clonotype was counted many times. This rearrangement joins TRBV11-2 to TRBJ2-2; perhaps TRBD2 as D (6 bases). This CDR3 has 15 residues. V gave up 5 bases and J gave up 5 bases, with 15 bases separating them. From germline, CDR1 is SGHAT and CDR2 FQNNGV. This chain's CDR3 is CASSPREERTGELFF. The CDR3 DNA is TGTGCCAGCAGCCCAAGGGAGGAACGGACCGGGGAGCTGTTTTTT.

This clonotype was counted between two and nine times. The chain links TRBV12-3 or TRBV12-4 to TRBJ1-5; D unclear. The CDR3 extends over 14 amino acids. Trimming took off 8 bases at V and 5 bases at J, with 16 bases between the two ends. The CDR3 here is CASGKGLRDQPQHF. The CDR3 DNA follows: TGTGCCAGCGGAAAGGGTCTTCGGGATCAGCCCCAGCATTTT.

At least ten counts were recorded for this clonotype. This rearrangement joins TRBV4-1 to TRBJ2-2; 9 positions match TRBD2. Trimming at V came to 1 base and at J to 5 bases, leaving 2 bases not matched to a gene. Germline V lookup: CDR1 MGHRA, CDR2 YSYEKL. There are 15 residues in the CDR3. The CDR3: CASSQVAGGTGELFF. DNA of the CDR3: TGCGCCAGCAGCCAAGTGGCGGGGGGGACCGGGGAGCTGTTTTTT.

The chain is built from TRBV28 and TRBJ1-1; possibly TRBD1 for D (6 bases). The CDR3 loop spans 15 amino acids. Germline V gene lookup returns CDR1 MDHEN and CDR2 SYDVKM. V was trimmed by 5 bases and J by 1 base, leaving 14 bases between them. The CDR3 coding sequence is TGTGCCAGCAGTCAAACACAGGGATGGAACACTGAAGCTTTCTTT. Translating it yields CASSQTQGWNTEAFF.

There are a few counts of this clonotype. The chain is built from TRBV5-6 and TRBJ2-3; D gene unclear. Germline V gene lookup returns CDR1 SGHDT and CDR2 YYEEEE. This CDR3 spans 12 amino acids. V was trimmed by 0 bases and J by 9 bases, leaving 8 bases between them. The DNA for the CDR3 is TGTGCCAGCAGCTTGGCGGTTGGGACGCAGTATTTT. Translated, it gives CASSLAVGTQYF.

This clonotype was seen a handful of times. The gene calls are TRBV4-3 and TRBJ2-2, with TRBD1 identical over 9 bases. The germline CDR1 and CDR2 sequences are LGHNA and YSLEER. This CDR3 has 18 residues. With V trimmed by 0 bases and J by 6 bases, 11 bases remained unmatched. CDR3 sequence reads: CASSQDNRGQGWAGELFF. Written as DNA, the CDR3 is TGCGCCAGCAGCCAAGATAACAGGGGGCAAGGTTGGGCCGGGGAGCTGTTTTTT.